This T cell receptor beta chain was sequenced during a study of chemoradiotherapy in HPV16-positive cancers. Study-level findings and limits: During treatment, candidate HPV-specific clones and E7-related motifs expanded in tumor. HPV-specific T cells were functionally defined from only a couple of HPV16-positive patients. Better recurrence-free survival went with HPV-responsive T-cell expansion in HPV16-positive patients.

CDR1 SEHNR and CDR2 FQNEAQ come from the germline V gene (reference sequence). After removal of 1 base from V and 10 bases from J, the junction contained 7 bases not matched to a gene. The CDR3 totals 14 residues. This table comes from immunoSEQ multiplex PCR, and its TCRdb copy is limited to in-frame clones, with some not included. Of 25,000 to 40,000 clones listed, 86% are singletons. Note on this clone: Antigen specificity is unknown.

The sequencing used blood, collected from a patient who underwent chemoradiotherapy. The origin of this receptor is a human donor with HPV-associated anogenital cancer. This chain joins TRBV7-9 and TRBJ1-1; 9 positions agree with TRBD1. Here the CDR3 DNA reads TGTGCCAGCAGCTTAGGCGGGACAGGGCAGGGAGCTTTCTTT. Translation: CASSLGGTGQGAFF.